Listed here are 28 T cell receptor beta chains from one sample, sequenced in a study of shared clonotypes between healthy human individuals. Some clones are missing from TCRdb's copy, which holds only in-frame ones; the method was immunoSEQ multiplex PCR. The sample carries about 380,000 clones, about 97% recorded once. Sequencing used memory CD8+ T cells sorted from blood. Subset described: CD45RO+ cells pooled with CCR7-negative TemRA cells. The receptors shown here come from a man younger than 40 in good health.

This clone was recorded a few times. Other DNA variants within this sample encode the same CDR3. The chain carries TRBV5-1 and TRBJ2-5; 8 bases map to TRBD1. Germline lookup yields CDR1 SGHRS and CDR2 YFSETQ. After removal of 2 bases from V and 1 base from J, the junction contained 1 base not matched to a gene. This CDR3 contains 14 residues. The CDR3 reads CASSFDRGQETQYF. The CDR3 DNA sequence: TGCGCCAGCAGCTTTGACAGGGGCCAAGAGACCCAGTACTTC.

The CDR3: CAWSAKTSGVYEQYF. In nucleotides, the CDR3 is TGTGCCTGGAGTGCAAAGACTAGCGGGGTTTACGAGCAGTACTTC. The chain links TRBV30 to TRBJ2-7; 11 bases line up with TRBD2. The germline V gene encodes CDR1 GTSNPN and CDR2 SVGIG (reference sequence). Trimming at V came to 1 base and at J to 4 bases, leaving 6 bases not matched to a gene. The length of the CDR3 is 15 residues.

Note on this clone: One junction end disagrees with the germline gene, perhaps due to a read error. Within the sample, other DNA sequences also encode this same CDR3. CDR3 loop: CASSLTGYNEQFF. The CDR3 DNA reads as TGCGCCAGCAGCTTAACAGGGTACAATGAGCAGTTCTTC. The chain employs TRBV7-9 and TRBJ2-1; a possible D gene is TRBD1 (6 bases). The length of the CDR3 is 13 residues. Germline V gene lookup returns CDR1 SEHNR and CDR2 FQNEAQ (reference sequence). Full variable domain (outside the CDR3, taken from reference TRBV7-9 and TRBJ2-1): DTGVSQNPRHKITKRGQNVTFRCDPISEHNRLYWYRQTLGQGPEFLTYFQNEAQLEKSRLLSDRFSAERPKGSFSTLEIQRTEQGDSAMYLCASSLTGYNEQFFGPGTRLTVL.

This clone was detected a few times. Additional DNA sequences in this sample encode the identical CDR3. The chain has TRBV5-1 and TRBJ2-7; tentatively, D is TRBD1 (6 bases). CDR3 length equals 14 residues. Germline V gene sequence: CDR1 SGHRS, CDR2 YFSETQ. V gave up 0 bases and J gave up 2 bases, with 9 bases separating them. The CDR3 sequence is CASSLDPGAYEQYF. For the CDR3, the DNA is TGCGCCAGCAGCTTGGATCCAGGGGCCTACGAGCAGTACTTC.

J is TRBJ1-3 and V is TRBV29-1, with D unresolved. The CDR3 is 11 amino acids. Trimming took off 4 bases at V and 4 bases at J, with 5 bases between the two ends. Germline lookup yields CDR1 SQVTM and CDR2 ANQGSEA. The DNA of the CDR3 is TGCAGCGTTGTCTCGGGAAACACCATATATTTT. Translating gives CSVVSGNTIYF.

J is TRBJ2-1 and V is TRBV28; the match to TRBD1 covers 7 bases. The CDR3 covers 15 residues. Trimming removed 2 bases from V and 2 bases from J; junction bases left unmatched: 3. The germline gives CDR1 MDHEN, CDR2 SYDVKM. CDR3 residues: CASSLGDRAYNEQFF. In DNA form, the CDR3 reads TGTGCCAGCAGTTTAGGAGACAGGGCCTACAATGAGCAGTTCTTC.

The chain carries TRBV19 and TRBJ2-3; D possibly uses TRBD1 or TRBD2 (6 bases each). The germline CDR1 and CDR2 sequences are LNHDA and SQIVND (reference sequence). V was shortened by 5 bases and J by 6 bases, with 12 bases between the two germline ends. This CDR3 spans 13 amino acids. CDR3 protein: CASSPGAGDTQYF. The CDR3 coding sequence is TGTGCCAGTAGTCCGGGGGCGGGTGATACGCAGTATTTT.

This chain connects TRBV7-2 to TRBJ2-3; 14 nucleotides agree with TRBD2. J was trimmed by 2 bases and V by 0 bases; bases with no gene match: 4. The CDR3 loop spans 18 amino acids. From germline, CDR1 is SGHTA and CDR2 FQGNSA. The CDR3 loop reads CASSLALTSGRATDTQYF. DNA for the CDR3: TGTGCCAGCAGCTTAGCGTTGACTAGCGGGAGGGCCACAGATACGCAGTATTTT.

This sequence joins TRBV28 and TRBJ1-5; D is possibly TRBD1 (6 bases). Trimming removed 4 bases at V and 3 bases at J, with 13 bases between. Germline V gene sequence: CDR1 MDHEN, CDR2 SYDVKM. This CDR3 region has 15 residues. CDR3 sequence: CASSWGARYNQPQHF. In nucleotides, the CDR3 is TGTGCCAGCAGTTGGGGGGCGCGGTACAATCAGCCCCAGCATTTT. Variable domain in full (rest from reference TRBV28 and TRBJ1-5): DVKVTQSSRYLVKRTGEKVFLECVQDMDHENMFWYRQDPGLGLRLIYFSYDVKMKEKGDIPEGYSVSREKKERFSLILESASTNQTSMYLCASSWGARYNQPQHFGDGTRLSIL.

The rearrangement joins TRBV27 to TRBJ2-7; 9 bases agree with TRBD1. Germline CDR1 reads MNHEY; CDR2 reads SMNVEV (reference sequence). The CDR3 runs 15 residues. The junction had 11 bases not matched to a gene; V was cut back by 3 bases and J by 8 bases. The CDR3 DNA reads TGTGCCAGCAGTTTTTTGCCGGGACAGGGATATCAGCAGTACTTC. The encoded protein is CASSFLPGQGYQQYF.

The chain has TRBV19 and TRBJ1-5; no firm D call. This CDR3 is 13 amino acids long. Trimming took off 3 bases at V and 0 bases at J, with 3 bases between the two ends. Germline assignment: CDR1 LNHDA and CDR2 SQIVND (reference sequence). The CDR3 bases are TGTGCCAGTAGTATGAATAGCAATCAGCCCCAGCATTTT. Its protein is CASSMNSNQPQHF.

The V call is TRBV23-1, the J call TRBJ2-7; 8 bases align to TRBD1. TRBV23-1 is identified as an open reading frame with a role that is uncertain. This CDR3 contains 18 residues. J was trimmed by 2 bases and V by 0 bases; bases with no gene match: 12. This chain's CDR3 is CASSQSWLDRDFAYEQYF. CDR3 DNA: TGCGCCAGCAGTCAATCGTGGTTGGACAGGGACTTCGCCTACGAGCAGTACTTC.

This clone was picked up a small number of times. The chain uses TRBV5-1 and TRBJ2-1; 12 bases agree with TRBD2. Trimming took 2 bases from V and 4 from J; bases not matched to a gene: 4. CDR1 and CDR2 (germline): SGHRS, YFSETQ. The CDR3 has 16 amino acids. The CDR3 nucleotides are TGCGCCAGCAGCTTTAGTGGACTAGCGGGGTACAATGAGCAGTTCTTC. This codes for CASSFSGLAGYNEQFF.

The chain has TRBV7-5 and TRBJ2-7; the DNA was not used to check the table's D call, TRBD1. TRBV7-5 is deemed a pseudogene. CDR3 length: 13 residues. For the CDR3, the DNA is TGTGCCAGAAGCCGGTCGGCAGGCTACGAGCAGTACTTC. It encodes CARSRSAGYEQYF.

The rearrangement joins TRBV4-1 to TRBJ2-3, with TRBD2 matching 9 bases. The CDR3 spans 16 residues. Unmatched junction bases numbered 3, after V lost 1 base and J lost 1 base. CDR1 MGHRA and CDR2 YSYEKL come from the germline V gene. CDR3 loop: CASSQATSGGTDTQYF. In DNA form, the CDR3 reads TGCGCCAGCAGCCAAGCGACTAGCGGTGGCACAGATACGCAGTATTTT.

J is TRBJ1-5 and V is TRBV27; tentatively, D is TRBD1 (5 bases). The CDR3 runs 15 residues. Germline V CDR1 and CDR2: MNHEY, SMNVEV (reference sequence). V lost 8 bases and J lost 0, with 14 bases in between. In DNA form, the CDR3 reads TGTGCCAGCCATCCCCAGGGAGGTAGCAATCAGCCCCAGCATTTT. It is translated as CASHPQGGSNQPQHF.

On this clone: The junction departs from germline at one end; a sequencing error may be responsible. Within the sample, other DNA sequences also encode this same CDR3. The chain carries TRBV6-6 and TRBJ1-5, with D perhaps matching TRBD1 (6 bases). The CDR3 runs to 11 residues. CDR1 and CDR2 (germline): MNHNY, SVGAGI (reference sequence). In DNA form, the CDR3 reads TGTGCCAGTAGAAAGGGGGAGCCCCAGCACTTT. This codes for CASRKGEPQHF.

The chain couples TRBV30 to TRBJ2-1; perhaps TRBD2 as D (5 bases). CDR1 is GTSNPN, CDR2 SVGIG, per germline (reference sequence). Deletions cut 8 bases from V and 4 bases from J, with 15 bases between. CDR3 size: 13 residues. The CDR3 DNA follows: TGTGCCGGTTGCCGGGGTGTATACAATGAGCAGTTCTTC. Encoded protein: CAGCRGVYNEQFF. Full variable domain (missing parts from reference TRBV30 and TRBJ2-1): SQTIHQWPATLVQPVGSPLSLECTVEGTSNPNLYWYRQAAGRGLQLLFYSVGIGQISSEVPQNLSASRPQDRQFILSSKKLLLSDSGFYLCAGCRGVYNEQFFGPGTRLTVL.

The chain employs TRBV5-1 and TRBJ2-1; tentatively, D is TRBD2 (7 bases). The length of the CDR3 is 16 residues. Trimming took 0 bases from V and 7 from J, leaving 17 bases between them. Per germline, CDR1 SGHRS and CDR2 YFSETQ. The CDR3 DNA sequence: TGCGCCAGCAGCTTGGGGACTAGAGTGGGGGCTAATGAGCAGTTCTTC. Protein sequence: CASSLGTRVGANEQFF.

The gene calls are TRBV23-1 and TRBJ2-1, with 9 nucleotides matching TRBD1. TRBV23-1 is an ORF, and what it does is uncertain. CDR3 length equals 15 residues. V lost 2 bases and J lost 4; bases outside the gene matches: 3. This CDR3 reads CASSQPGQGYNEQFF. The CDR3, as DNA: TGCGCCAGCAGTCAACCGGGACAGGGATACAATGAGCAGTTCTTC.

This chain uses TRBV4-1 with TRBJ2-1, with TRBD2 as a possible D gene (6 bases). Germline CDR1 reads MGHRA; CDR2 reads YSYEKL. V was clipped by 0 bases and J by 3 bases, with 24 bases between them. The length of the CDR3 is 20 residues. CDR3 in DNA: TGCGCCAGCAGCCAAGAAGGGCGAGCGGGTCCCTCTCTCCGCTACAATGAGCAGTTCTTC. Its translation is CASSQEGRAGPSLRYNEQFF.

This chain links TRBV11-3 with TRBJ2-3; D uncertain. The CDR3 runs 13 residues. CDR1 SGHNT and CDR2 YENEEA come from the germline V gene. Deletions cut 6 bases from V and 0 bases from J, with 7 bases between. CDR3 nucleotide sequence: TGTGCCAGCAGTTCCCTTAGCACAGATACGCAGTATTTT. Protein product: CASSSLSTDTQYF.

As DNA, the CDR3 is TGTGCCAGCAGTTACGATATGGGGGGGCCCTACGAGCAGTACTTC. Translated, it gives CASSYDMGGPYEQYF. V is TRBV6-5 and J is TRBJ2-7; the D gene is possibly TRBD2 (7 bases). This CDR3 comprises 15 residues. Germline lookup yields CDR1 MNHEY and CDR2 SVGAGI. The germline V and J ends were trimmed by 2 bases and 2 bases, with 13 bases remaining between them.

The J gene is TRBJ2-1, the V gene TRBV5-4; 10 bases line up with TRBD2. CDR1 SGHNT and CDR2 YYREEE come from the germline V gene (reference sequence). V trimming: 0 bases; J trimming: 4 bases; junction bases outside the gene matches: 1. CDR3 size: 15 residues. This CDR3 is CASSLELAGYNEQFF. As DNA, the CDR3 is TGTGCCAGCAGCTTGGAACTAGCGGGATACAATGAGCAGTTCTTC.

The gene calls are TRBV28 and TRBJ1-2; 7 bases map to TRBD1. Unmatched junction bases numbered 5, after V lost 10 bases and J lost 0 bases. Germline values: CDR1 MDHEN, CDR2 SYDVKM. The CDR3 runs to 13 residues. The DNA for the CDR3 is TGTGCCATACAGGGGTGGGCTAACTATGGCTACACCTTC. Residues: CAIQGWANYGYTF.

The V call is TRBV9, the J call TRBJ2-5; 14 positions agree with TRBD2. After removal of 2 bases from V and 2 bases from J, the junction contained 8 bases not matched to a gene. Germline V lookup: CDR1 SGDLS, CDR2 YYNGEE. CDR3 length: 18 residues. CDR3 coding DNA: TGTGCCAGCAGCGTTAAGGGACTAGCGGGAGCTAAACAAGAGACCCAGTACTTC. Translated, it gives CASSVKGLAGAKQETQYF.

V gene TRBV5-5 combines with J gene TRBJ1-1, with D hard to call. CDR1 is SGHKS, CDR2 YYEKEE, per germline (reference sequence). V lost 1 base and J lost 1, with 14 bases in between. The CDR3 length is 16 residues. In DNA, the CDR3 is TGTGCCAGCAGCTTGCATGGAGGGAACGGGAACACTGAAGCTTTCTTT. Its translation is CASSLHGGNGNTEAFF.

The chain recombines TRBV7-6 with TRBJ2-7; TRBD2 matches 7 bases. V shed 5 bases, J shed 6 bases, and the junction held 7 bases outside the gene matches. The CDR3 extends over 13 amino acids. Per germline, CDR1 SGHVS and CDR2 FNYEAQ. CDR3 sequence reads: CASSPRLAAEQYF. Here the CDR3 DNA reads TGTGCCAGCAGCCCCCGACTAGCCGCCGAGCAGTACTTC.